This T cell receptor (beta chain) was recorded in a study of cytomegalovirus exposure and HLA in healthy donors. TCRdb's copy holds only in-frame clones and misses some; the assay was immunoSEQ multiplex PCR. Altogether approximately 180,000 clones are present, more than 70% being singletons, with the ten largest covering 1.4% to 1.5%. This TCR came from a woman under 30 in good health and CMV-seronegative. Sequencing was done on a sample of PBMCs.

Written as DNA, the CDR3 is TGTGCCAGCAGCTTAATACAGGGCCCCGGCACTGAAGCTTTCTTT. It is translated as CASSLIQGPGTEAFF. The rearrangement uses TRBV7-9 and TRBJ1-1; tentatively, D is TRBD1 (6 bases). The CDR3 has 15 amino acids. Trimming took off 2 bases at V and 4 bases at J, with 14 bases between the two ends. The germline V gene has CDR1 SEHNR and CDR2 FQNEAQ (reference sequence).